Following are 8 T cell receptor beta chains from one sample sequenced in a study of cytomegalovirus exposure and HLA in healthy donors. The primer mix had 60 Vbeta and 13 Jbeta primers. Clones were sequenced by immunoSEQ multiplex PCR, and TCRdb holds only the in-frame ones, with some missing. The sample lists about 170,000 clones; around 83% were seen once. Specimen: PBMCs. These receptors all come from a man in his late teens or twenties in good health and CMV-seropositive.

This sequence joins TRBV5-6 and TRBJ2-3; 7 bases agree with TRBD2. The CDR3 is made up of 14 amino acids. Germline V lookup: CDR1 SGHDT, CDR2 YYEEEE. The V and J ends lost 0 bases and 6 bases, in that order; junction bases with no gene match: 4. The CDR3 sequence is CASSLALAVDTQYF. In nucleotides, the CDR3 is TGTGCCAGCAGCTTGGCTCTAGCGGTGGATACGCAGTATTTT.

The sample holds a few counts of this clone. CDR3 region: CASSARESGELFF. The CDR3 DNA follows: TGTGCCAGCAGTGCTCGGGAATCCGGGGAGCTGTTTTTT. This chain links TRBV6-1 with TRBJ2-2, with D maybe TRBD2 (5 bases). Germline V gene lookup returns CDR1 MNHNS and CDR2 SASEGT. This CDR3 has 13 residues. Trimming stripped 4 bases from V and 6 bases from J, with 9 bases between.

J is TRBJ1-2 and V is TRBV7-9, with D unclear. CDR3 size: 15 residues. Trimming shortened V by 5 bases and J by 3 bases, and 16 bases separated the two germline ends. Germline-derived CDR1 and CDR2 are SEHNR and FQNEAQ (reference sequence). This chain's CDR3 is CASSPGVSADYGYTF. The CDR3 region has the DNA TGTGCCAGCAGCCCCGGGGTCTCGGCGGACTATGGCTACACCTTC.

V usage is TRBV7-2 and J usage is TRBJ1-1; 8 bases line up with TRBD1. The CDR3 contains 16 residues. Germline CDR1 reads SGHTA; CDR2 reads FQGNSA. Trimming at V came to 6 bases and at J to 2 bases, leaving 11 bases not matched to a gene. In nucleotides, the CDR3 is TGTGCCAGCAGACCAACCGGGACAGGTCATAACACTGAAGCTTTCTTT. Translated, it gives CASRPTGTGHNTEAFF. Looking up the rest from reference TRBV7-2 and TRBJ1-1 gives the full variable domain: GAGVSQSPSNKVTEKGKDVELRCDPISGHTALYWYRQSLGQGLEFLIYFQGNSAPDKSGLPSDRFSAERTGGSVSTLTIQRTQQEDSAVYLCASRPTGTGHNTEAFFGQGTRLTVV.

The sample holds a few counts of this clone. The V gene is TRBV9, the J gene TRBJ2-1; the match to TRBD2 covers 7 bases. Germline V gives CDR1 SGDLS, CDR2 YYNGEE. This CDR3 is 17 amino acids long. J lost 0 bases, V lost 4 bases, and 10 bases had no gene match. Written as DNA, the CDR3 is TGTGCCAGCAGCTCCTTCCGGGGACTAAGCTCCTACAATGAGCAGTTCTTC. Its translation is CASSSFRGLSSYNEQFF.

This sequence joins TRBV10-3 and TRBJ2-7; the D is unclear. The CDR3 runs to 16 residues. Germline V gene data show CDR1 as ENHRY and CDR2 as SYGVKD. Deletions cut 2 bases from V and 2 bases from J, with 16 bases between. CDR3 DNA sequence: TGTGCCATCAGTGAGCCGGGTTTCGACCCCGCCTACGAGCAGTACTTC. As protein: CAISEPGFDPAYEQYF.

The chain links TRBV27 to TRBJ1-2; D not certain. Germline-derived CDR1 and CDR2 are MNHEY and SMNVEV (reference sequence). Trimming pared 6 bases from V and 12 bases from J, leaving 23 bases between. This CDR3 spans 14 amino acids. This chain's CDR3 is CASSFRAREGTHTF. CDR3 bases: TGTGCCAGCAGCTTTAGGGCTCGGGAGGGCACTCACACCTTC.

This clone has a single count. The gene calls are TRBV11-3 and TRBJ2-3, with TRBD2 matching 7 bases. Germline assignment: CDR1 SGHNT and CDR2 YENEEA. Trimming took 4 bases from V and 0 from J; bases not matched to a gene: 4. The CDR3 is made up of 15 amino acids. This chain's CDR3 is CASSSAGVSTDTQYF. Here the CDR3 DNA reads TGTGCCAGCAGCTCCGCGGGGGTGAGCACAGATACGCAGTATTTT.